A selection of T cell receptor beta chains follows, all from one sample in a study of T-cell memory formation after mild COVID-19. TCRdb re-derived calls from the 5' RACE reads in MiXCR, one entry per CDR3 protein. Altogether about 340,000 distinct CDR3 sequences are present, 20% to 25% being singletons, with the ten largest covering around 12%. Sequencing was carried out using PBMCs or a T cell subset sorted from them (not recorded which). These receptor sequences come from an adult woman who had mild COVID-19 (a few samples of this study predate the infection). Cell type and time point are not known. Both conserved end residues are part of each CDR3. The order of the fields is clone size, V gene, D gene, J gene, CDR3 DNA, CDR3 protein. The D gene is left open where the match is weak. A row's size may be missing; if present it is once, few, many or a size class.

abundance: few; v_gene: TRBV5-6; d_gene: NA; j_gene: TRBJ2-2; CDR3nt: TGTGCCAGCAGCTTGAGGTGGGGGGAGAACACCGGGGAGCTGTTTTTT; CDR3aa: CASSLRWGENTGELFF
abundance: NA; v_gene: TRBV5-1; d_gene: NA; j_gene: TRBJ1-2; CDR3nt: TGCGCCAGCAGCTTGGACGGGGCCGATAAAGGCTACACCTTC; CDR3aa: CASSLDGADKGYTF
abundance: NA; v_gene: TRBV5-1; d_gene: TRBD2; j_gene: TRBJ2-1; CDR3nt: TGCGCCAGCAGCTTGGTGGCTAGCGGCAATGAGCAGTTCTTC; CDR3aa: CASSLVASGNEQFF
abundance: NA; v_gene: TRBV6-5; d_gene: TRBD2; j_gene: TRBJ2-1; CDR3nt: TGTGCCAGCAGTCATAAGCGGGGGGGCAGGGGTGAAGACAATGAGCAGTTCTTC; CDR3aa: CASSHKRGGRGEDNEQFF
abundance: few; v_gene: TRBV12-3/TRBV12-4; d_gene: NA; j_gene: TRBJ2-1; CDR3nt: TGTGCCAGCAGTTTAAGGGCCAGCTTAATAGTCCCCTACAATGAGCAGTTCTTC; CDR3aa: CASSLRASLIVPYNEQFF
abundance: few; v_gene: TRBV13; d_gene: NA; j_gene: TRBJ2-5; CDR3nt: TGTGCCAGCAGCTTAGCAATAGCGGAACAAGAGACCCAGTACTTC; CDR3aa: CASSLAIAEQETQYF
abundance: NA; v_gene: TRBV12-3/TRBV12-4; d_gene: TRBD2; j_gene: TRBJ2-4; CDR3nt: TGTGCCAGCAGTCAACTAGCGGGGGACGTTCTAGCCAAAAACATTCAGTACTTC; CDR3aa: CASSQLAGDVLAKNIQYF
abundance: few; v_gene: TRBV4-1; d_gene: NA; j_gene: TRBJ1-2; CDR3nt: TGCGCCAGCAGCCAAGTTGGTCCGGGGTCTGGCTATGGCTACACCTTC; CDR3aa: CASSQVGPGSGYGYTF
abundance: NA; v_gene: TRBV7-9; d_gene: NA; j_gene: TRBJ1-1; CDR3nt: TGTGCCAGTACTAAGGGGAACACTGAAGCTTTCTTT; CDR3aa: CASTKGNTEAFF
abundance: NA; v_gene: TRBV2; d_gene: TRBD1; j_gene: TRBJ1-1; CDR3nt: TGTGCCAGCAGCGAATGGGACAGGGGGCGGACTGAAGCTTTCTTT; CDR3aa: CASSEWDRGRTEAFF
abundance: few; v_gene: TRBV6-2/TRBV6-3; d_gene: NA; j_gene: TRBJ1-1; CDR3nt: TGTGCCAGCAAACTCCCTGCAATCGGTGAAGCTTTCTTT; CDR3aa: CASKLPAIGEAFF
abundance: few; v_gene: TRBV7-6; d_gene: NA; j_gene: TRBJ1-1; CDR3nt: TGTGCCAGCCAAGGTTACGGCACTGAAGCTTTCTTT; CDR3aa: CASQGYGTEAFF
abundance: NA; v_gene: TRBV9; d_gene: NA; j_gene: TRBJ2-7; CDR3nt: TGTGCCAGCAGCGTAGGGGCTGGCTACGAGCAGTACTTC; CDR3aa: CASSVGAGYEQYF
abundance: many; v_gene: TRBV4-2; d_gene: NA; j_gene: TRBJ2-1; CDR3nt: TGTGCCAGCAGCCTCCTTGCCTCCTCCTATGAGCAGTTCTTC; CDR3aa: CASSLLASSYEQFF
abundance: many; v_gene: TRBV15; d_gene: TRBD1; j_gene: TRBJ2-1; CDR3nt: TGTGCCACCAGCTCCCTCATCGGGACAGGGGGGCAAGAGCAGTTCTTC; CDR3aa: CATSSLIGTGGQEQFF
abundance: NA; v_gene: TRBV12-3/TRBV12-4; d_gene: NA; j_gene: TRBJ2-5; CDR3nt: TGTGCCAGCAGTTTGGACGGACAAGAGACCCAGTACTTC; CDR3aa: CASSLDGQETQYF
abundance: few; v_gene: TRBV4-2; d_gene: NA; j_gene: TRBJ2-1; CDR3nt: TGTGCCAGCAGCCAAGAACTAGGACTCAATGAGCAGTTCTTC; CDR3aa: CASSQELGLNEQFF
abundance: NA; v_gene: TRBV6-5; d_gene: TRBD2; j_gene: TRBJ2-3; CDR3nt: TGTGCCAGCAGTTTGACTAGCGCCCCAGATACGCAGTATTTT; CDR3aa: CASSLTSAPDTQYF
abundance: few; v_gene: TRBV29-1; d_gene: NA; j_gene: TRBJ1-2; CDR3nt: TGCAGCGTTTTTGGAACGATTAAGGGCTACACCTTC; CDR3aa: CSVFGTIKGYTF
abundance: few; v_gene: TRBV2; d_gene: NA; j_gene: TRBJ2-1; CDR3nt: TGTGCCAGCACCCCGGACTCTACGACTTACAATGAGCAGTTCTTC; CDR3aa: CASTPDSTTYNEQFF
abundance: NA; v_gene: TRBV5-1; d_gene: NA; j_gene: TRBJ1-2; CDR3nt: TGCGCCAGCAGCGTAGAGTGGGGGAACTATGGCTACACCTTC; CDR3aa: CASSVEWGNYGYTF
abundance: NA; v_gene: TRBV2; d_gene: NA; j_gene: TRBJ2-5; CDR3nt: TGTGCCAGCATCGGTCTTGAGACCCAGTACTTC; CDR3aa: CASIGLETQYF
abundance: NA; v_gene: TRBV9; d_gene: NA; j_gene: TRBJ2-6; CDR3nt: TGTGCCAGCAGCGTAGCCGGGGCTGGGGCCAACGTCCTGACTTTC; CDR3aa: CASSVAGAGANVLTF
abundance: NA; v_gene: TRBV29-1; d_gene: NA; j_gene: TRBJ1-1; CDR3nt: TGCAGCGTTGAGGTTGACAGAGCCACTGAAGCTTTCTTT; CDR3aa: CSVEVDRATEAFF
abundance: NA; v_gene: TRBV7-2; d_gene: TRBD2; j_gene: TRBJ2-1; CDR3nt: TGTGCCAGCAGCGCACCCCGCGGACTAGCGGGAAACAATGAGCAGTTCTTC; CDR3aa: CASSAPRGLAGNNEQFF
abundance: medium-sized; v_gene: TRBV6-4; d_gene: TRBD2; j_gene: TRBJ2-1; CDR3nt: TGTGCCAGCAGTGACTCCGGGGGGAGCAATGAGCAGTTCTTC; CDR3aa: CASSDSGGSNEQFF
abundance: few; v_gene: TRBV10-3; d_gene: NA; j_gene: TRBJ2-3; CDR3nt: TGTGCCATCAGCGGACGAAGCACAGATACGCAGTATTTT; CDR3aa: CAISGRSTDTQYF
abundance: NA; v_gene: TRBV5-1; d_gene: NA; j_gene: TRBJ1-1; CDR3nt: TGCGCCAGCAGCTTGAGGGGGACCATGAACACTGAAGCTTTCTTT; CDR3aa: CASSLRGTMNTEAFF
abundance: NA; v_gene: TRBV7-6; d_gene: NA; j_gene: TRBJ1-5; CDR3nt: TGTGCCAGCAGCTCGTCCGGACCAGGCAATCAGCCCCAGCATTTT; CDR3aa: CASSSSGPGNQPQHF
abundance: NA; v_gene: TRBV7-9; d_gene: TRBD2; j_gene: TRBJ2-3; CDR3nt: TGTGCCAGCAGCGCTGGACTAGCGGGAGGGGCAGATACGCAGTATTTT; CDR3aa: CASSAGLAGGADTQYF
abundance: many; v_gene: TRBV5-4; d_gene: TRBD1; j_gene: TRBJ2-7; CDR3nt: TGTGCCAGCAGCTTGACAGGGGTTCGGAACGAGCAGTACTTC; CDR3aa: CASSLTGVRNEQYF